This TCR beta chain stems from a study of PD-1 blockade in classical Hodgkin lymphoma (dated by TCRdb to 2020 to 2021). For the wider study: Nivolumab dosing was 3 mg/kg intravenously every 2 weeks, continuing until either disease progression or unacceptable toxicity. A peripheral blood immune signature of response to PD-1 blockade in classical Hodgkin lymphoma was defined using TCR beta sequencing and CyTOF.

The study at large found these results: A significant rise by C4D1 was seen in CD4+ but not CD8+ TCR diversity (p=0.0027 vs p=0.16), with the rise being most apparent in complete responders (p=0.02). Newly diagnosed patients were reported to have lower baseline TCR diversity than healthy donors, and relapsed/refractory patients were reported to have lower baseline TCR diversity still. Lower diversity was seen in patients whose nivolumab began less than 1 year after ASCT, and these patients were left out of later analyses so that immune reconstitution would not confound the results. The study was limited to a single clinical trial cohort, and causes of repertoire differences, possibly disease activity or prior therapy, remained undefined. Trial patients with a complete response had baseline diversity similar to that of newly diagnosed patients, while partial responders and progressors had significantly lower diversity.

Taken with the paper, the label for time point translates to: cycle 1 day 1 (C1D1), immediately before nivolumab initiation. Relapse after autologous stem cell transplantation had occurred in all trial patients, and cohorts A, B and C were distinguished by prior brentuximab vedotin exposure. The trial cohort was composed of 55 to 65 patients with relapsed/refractory classical Hodgkin lymphoma, for whom complete response, partial response or progressive disease was recorded as best overall response. Single-agent nivolumab was administered to trial patients in the multi-cohort phase II CheckMate 205 trial. An independent review committee assessed best overall response by applying the 2007 International Working Group response criteria. Trial PBMCs were collected just before the start of nivolumab (C1D1) and during therapy at cycle 2 day 1 and cycle 4 day 1. Peripheral blood was collected in 8 mL Vacutainer Cell Preparation Tubes, from which PBMCs were isolated by centrifugation and then cryopreserved.

As regards this clone: Its target antigen remains unknown. There are no base qualities to consult, and no much larger clone falls within one base.

The Qiagen DNeasy kit was used to extract genomic DNA from unsorted PBMCs and from the negatively selected CD4+ and CD8+ fractions. TCR beta CDR3 regions were amplified by immunoSEQ multiplex PCR using primers annealing to V and J segments. A synthetic immune receptor repertoire was used to minimize amplification bias, and remaining bias was computationally removed after sequencing. Regarding the original processing steps: Repertoire diversity was quantified as the Shannon entropy index using custom Python scripts. Unsorted, CD4+ and CD8+ repertoires were examined separately, except in combined analyses, for which CD4+ and CD8+ sequences were merged in silico. A clone was considered expanded if an increase in frequency of at least 2-fold after treatment relative to C1D1 was found, and a pseudocount of 0.5 was applied to clones undetected at baseline. Clones with 0 or 1 copy at C1D1 were defined as singleton clones, while clones with 2 or more copies were defined as non-singleton clones. Clones expanded in unsorted samples were assigned a CD4+, CD8+ or unknown annotation through matching of protein sequences in sorted samples from the same patient. Wilcoxon tests on paired samples were used to test diversity changes from C1D1 to C4D1. The clones in this table, taken by TCRdb from immuneACCESS, are in-frame only. Not every clone is retained; where verified, under half of the shortfall comes from an unresolved V gene, and the cause of the rest is unknown. V, J and clone size derive from that table, while D and trimming were established from the DNA sequence. The sample table contains 30,000 to 35,000 clones; only one count was recorded for roughly 82% of them. The ten biggest clones cover approximately 29% of the sample.

The CDR3 holds 15 amino acids from the cysteine to the phenylalanine. Only the CDR3 portion is preserved as DNA: 45 bases, with reading frame beginning at the first base. Via the germline V gene, CDR1 is SGHRS and CDR2 YFSETQ. From V the trimming removes 5 bases and from J it removes 2 bases, while the gene matches leave 7 bases of the junction unaccounted for. Material: peripheral blood mononuclear cells (PBMCs), obtained at baseline. This sequence uses TRBV5-1 and TRBJ2-3, with 8 central nucleotides matching TRBD1. This TCR derives from a human donor with classical Hodgkin lymphoma. The CDR3 region has the sequence CASSPGQEFTDTQYF. The DNA is as follows: TGCGCCAGCAGTCCGGGACAGGAATTCACAGATACGCAGTATTTT. This CDR3, with the reference TRBV5-1 and TRBJ2-3 proteins standing in past its ends, gives the full variable domain KAGVTQTPRYLIKTRGQQVTLSCSPISGHRSVSWYQQTPGQGLQFLFEYFSETQRNKGNFPGRFSGRQFSNSRSEMNVSTLELGDSALYLCASSPGQEFTDTQYFGPGTRLTVL.